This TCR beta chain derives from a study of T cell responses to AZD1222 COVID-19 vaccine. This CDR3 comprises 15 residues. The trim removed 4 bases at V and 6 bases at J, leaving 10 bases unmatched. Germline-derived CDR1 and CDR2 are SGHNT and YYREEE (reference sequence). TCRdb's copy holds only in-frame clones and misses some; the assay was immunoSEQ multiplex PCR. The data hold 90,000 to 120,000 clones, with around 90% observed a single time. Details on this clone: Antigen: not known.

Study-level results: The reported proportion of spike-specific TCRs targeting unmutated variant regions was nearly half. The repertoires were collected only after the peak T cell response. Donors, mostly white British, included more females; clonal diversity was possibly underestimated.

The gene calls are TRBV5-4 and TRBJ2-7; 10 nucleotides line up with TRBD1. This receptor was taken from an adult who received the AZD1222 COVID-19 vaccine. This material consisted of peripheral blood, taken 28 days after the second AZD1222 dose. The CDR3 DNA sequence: TGTGCCAGCAGCCAACCGGGACAGGGGTCTTCCGAGCAGTACTTC. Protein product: CASSQPGQGSSEQYF.